This T cell receptor (beta chain) is from a study of T cell responses to AZD1222 COVID-19 vaccine. Study-wide background: Second-dose timings of about 4 or about 12 weeks were pooled. Study-wide results and caveats: The donors showed a predominance of white British ancestry and of females, with possible underestimation of clonal diversity. Spike-specific TCR breadth and depth grew following two AZD1222 doses. Only after the peak T cell response were repertoires sampled.

Generated by immunoSEQ multiplex PCR, the TCRdb table keeps only in-frame clones and is missing some. Here the sample spans about 120,000 clones, 86% being singletons. For this clone: No antigen is known for it.

The CDR3 runs to 15 residues. Trimming stripped 4 bases from V and 7 bases from J, with 19 bases between. The germline V gene encodes CDR1 SEHNR and CDR2 FQNEAQ (reference sequence). The clonotype was recovered from an adult in good health. Here the sequenced sample was peripheral blood, taken on day 0 of AZD1222 vaccination. V and J are TRBV7-9 and TRBJ1-2; possible D gene TRBD1, 6 bases. The CDR3 here is CASSSPLLGTSGYTF. DNA for the CDR3: TGTGCCAGCAGCTCACCCCTTCTCGGGACATCTGGCTACACCTTC.